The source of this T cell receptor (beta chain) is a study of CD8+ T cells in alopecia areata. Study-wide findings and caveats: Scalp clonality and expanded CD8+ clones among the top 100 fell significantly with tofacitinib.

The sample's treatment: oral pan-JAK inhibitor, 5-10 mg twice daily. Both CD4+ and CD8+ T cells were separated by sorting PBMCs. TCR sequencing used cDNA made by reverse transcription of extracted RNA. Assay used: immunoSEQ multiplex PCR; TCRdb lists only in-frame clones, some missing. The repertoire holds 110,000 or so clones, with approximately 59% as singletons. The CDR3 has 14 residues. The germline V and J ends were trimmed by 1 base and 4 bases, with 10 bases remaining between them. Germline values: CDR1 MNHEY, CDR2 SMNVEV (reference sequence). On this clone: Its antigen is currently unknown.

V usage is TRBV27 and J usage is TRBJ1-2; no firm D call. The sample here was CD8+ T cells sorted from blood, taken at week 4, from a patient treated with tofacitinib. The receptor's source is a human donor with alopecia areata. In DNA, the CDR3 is TGTGCCAGCAGTTTATTGGGTAGTGGCTATGGCTACACCTTC. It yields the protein CASSLLGSGYGYTF.